The rows below give T cell receptor beta chains drawn from one sample of a study of CD4 T cells in relation to SARS-CoV-2 and coronaviruses. Generated by immunoSEQ multiplex PCR, the TCRdb table keeps only in-frame clones and is missing some. The sample gives some 19,000 clones, 60% to 85% of which show up once; about a sixth is in the top ten. These receptors' targets are unknown. Input material: CD4+ T cells from PBMCs, cultured in vitro. The receptors come from a human donor in good health. The CDR3 runs from the conserved cysteine through the conserved F or W. The D gene is left open where the match is weak. A clone size is listed for some rows: how often the clone was seen (once, few, many), or a class if it is expanded.

D: TRBD2
length: 15
size: NA
J: TRBJ2-1
V: TRBV6-1
CDR3: CASSEAGGTYNEQFF
DNA: TGTGCCAGCAGTGAGGCGGGAGGGACCTACAATGAGCAGTTCTTC

D: TRBD2
length: 13
size: NA
J: TRBJ2-7
V: TRBV27
CDR3: CASGLAGIYEQYF
DNA: TGTGCCAGCGGACTAGCGGGTATCTACGAGCAGTACTTC

D: NA
length: 14
size: NA
J: TRBJ2-7
V: TRBV6-5
CDR3: CASTGTHILYEQYF
DNA: TGTGCCAGCACCGGGACTCACATCCTCTACGAGCAGTACTTC

D: TRBD1
length: 15
size: NA
J: TRBJ2-1
V: TRBV5-1
CDR3: CASSAGQGAFNEQFF
DNA: TGCGCCAGCAGCGCCGGACAGGGGGCTTTTAATGAGCAGTTCTTC

D: TRBD1
length: 15
size: NA
J: TRBJ2-1
V: TRBV19
CDR3: CASSTPGQGYNEQFF
DNA: TGTGCCAGTAGTACCCCGGGACAGGGATACAATGAGCAGTTCTTC

D: NA
length: 14
size: NA
J: TRBJ2-1
V: TRBV29-1
CDR3: CSVTLGLSYNEQFF
DNA: TGCAGCGTAACACTAGGGCTTTCCTACAATGAGCAGTTCTTC

D: TRBD1
length: 14
size: NA
J: TRBJ1-2
V: TRBV10-2
CDR3: CASLQTGTSYGYTF
DNA: TGCGCCAGCCTACAGACAGGGACCTCCTATGGCTACACCTTC

D: TRBD2
length: 15
size: NA
J: TRBJ2-7
V: TRBV9
CDR3: CASSVRAGYNYEQYF
DNA: TGTGCCAGCAGCGTACGAGCGGGGTACAACTACGAGCAGTACTTC

D: TRBD2
length: 16
size: NA
J: TRBJ2-3
V: TRBV18
CDR3: CASSPRDLAGGDTQYF
DNA: TGTGCCAGCTCACCAAGAGACTTAGCGGGAGGAGATACGCAGTATTTT

D: NA
length: 11
size: NA
J: TRBJ2-7
V: TRBV20-1
CDR3: CSVRGAYEQYF
DNA: TGCAGTGTCCGAGGAGCCTACGAGCAGTACTTC

D: TRBD2
length: 18
size: once
J: TRBJ2-1
V: TRBV11-2
CDR3: CASSLGLAGVRSYNEQFF
DNA: TGTGCCAGCAGCTTAGGGCTAGCGGGAGTTCGGTCCTACAATGAGCAGTTCTTC

D: NA
length: 15
size: NA
J: TRBJ2-7
V: TRBV5-1
CDR3: CASSLIGGQGYEQYF
DNA: TGCGCCAGCAGCTTGATCGGGGGCCAGGGCTACGAGCAGTACTTC

D: NA
length: 15
size: NA
J: TRBJ2-3
V: TRBV7-8
CDR3: CASSLALILGDTQYF
DNA: TGTGCCAGCAGCTTAGCGCTCATCTTGGGAGATACGCAGTATTTT

D: TRBD2
length: 19
size: NA
J: TRBJ2-5
V: TRBV7-9
CDR3: CASRHRQRGGTVAGETQYF
DNA: TGTGCCAGCAGGCACCGCCAGCGGGGGGGTACCGTCGCAGGAGAGACCCAGTACTTC

D: NA
length: 12
size: few
J: TRBJ1-2
V: TRBV2
CDR3: CASRGANYGYTF
DNA: TGTGCCAGCAGGGGTGCTAACTATGGCTACACCTTC

D: NA
length: 12
size: NA
J: TRBJ1-5
V: TRBV27
CDR3: CASSPNGGPQHF
DNA: TGTGCCAGCAGTCCAAACGGGGGGCCCCAGCATTTT

D: NA
length: 11
size: few
J: TRBJ1-2
V: TRBV30
CDR3: CARDTLYGYTF
DNA: TGTGCCCGGGACACCCTCTATGGCTACACCTTC

D: TRBD1
length: 16
size: NA
J: TRBJ1-5
V: TRBV15
CDR3: CATSGDITGGWQPQHF
DNA: TGTGCCACCAGCGGGGACATTACAGGGGGCTGGCAGCCCCAGCATTTT

D: NA
length: 14
size: NA
J: TRBJ2-1
V: TRBV3-1/TRBV3-2
CDR3: CASSQVSSYNEQFF
DNA: TGTGCCAGCAGCCAAGTTTCGTCCTACAATGAGCAGTTCTTC

D: NA
length: 15
size: NA
J: TRBJ2-1
V: TRBV2
CDR3: CASSGKGGVSNEQFF
DNA: TGTGCCAGCAGTGGTAAGGGGGGGGTTTCGAATGAGCAGTTCTTC

D: NA
length: 14
size: few
J: TRBJ1-5
V: TRBV15
CDR3: CATSRIYSNQPQHF
DNA: TGTGCCACCAGTCGGATTTATAGCAATCAGCCCCAGCATTTT

D: TRBD1
length: 15
size: NA
J: TRBJ1-2
V: TRBV3-1/TRBV3-2
CDR3: CASSQMPRDRGGYTF
DNA: TGTGCCAGCAGCCAAATGCCCAGGGACAGGGGTGGCTACACCTTC

D: NA
length: 15
size: NA
J: TRBJ1-1
V: TRBV5-5
CDR3: CASSPGVVKNTEAFF
DNA: TGTGCCAGCAGCCCCGGGGTGGTGAAGAACACTGAAGCTTTCTTT

D: NA
length: 14
size: NA
J: TRBJ1-1
V: TRBV18
CDR3: CASSPQLGNTEAFF
DNA: TGTGCCAGCTCACCCCAACTCGGAAACACTGAAGCTTTCTTT

D: NA
length: 15
size: NA
J: TRBJ2-2
V: TRBV3-1/TRBV3-2
CDR3: CASSQENFFTGELFF
DNA: TGTGCCAGCAGCCAAGAAAACTTTTTCACCGGGGAGCTGTTTTTT

D: NA
length: 13
size: NA
J: TRBJ2-7
V: TRBV14
CDR3: CASSQLRGGEQYF
DNA: TGTGCCAGCAGCCAACTTCGGGGAGGCGAGCAGTACTTC

D: NA
length: 15
size: NA
J: TRBJ1-1
V: TRBV5-6
CDR3: CASSLGRSSNTEAFF
DNA: TGTGCCAGCAGCTTGGGCAGGTCAAGCAACACTGAAGCTTTCTTT

D: NA
length: 12
size: NA
J: TRBJ2-5
V: TRBV2
CDR3: CASSEGPETQYF
DNA: TGTGCCAGCAGCGAAGGACCAGAGACCCAGTACTTC

D: NA
length: 13
size: NA
J: TRBJ2-2
V: TRBV6-5
CDR3: CASSYLNTGELFF
DNA: TGTGCCAGCAGTTACCTCAACACCGGGGAGCTGTTTTTT

D: TRBD1
length: 14
size: NA
J: TRBJ2-3
V: TRBV18
CDR3: CASSATGPPDTQYF
DNA: TGTGCCAGCTCAGCGACAGGGCCCCCAGATACGCAGTATTTT

D: TRBD1
length: 17
size: NA
J: TRBJ2-2
V: TRBV19
CDR3: CASSMIQGARDTGELFF
DNA: TGTGCCAGTAGTATGATACAGGGGGCGCGGGACACCGGGGAGCTGTTTTTT

D: NA
length: 14
size: NA
J: TRBJ1-1
V: TRBV6-5
CDR3: CASSPPARGTEAFF
DNA: TGTGCCAGCAGTCCCCCCGCCCGAGGGACTGAAGCTTTCTTT

D: TRBD2
length: 16
size: NA
J: TRBJ2-3
V: TRBV5-1
CDR3: CASSRLAGVGTDTQYF
DNA: TGCGCCAGCAGTAGACTAGCGGGAGTAGGGACAGATACGCAGTATTTT

D: NA
length: 12
size: NA
J: TRBJ2-3
V: TRBV24-1
CDR3: CATSGSTDTQYF
DNA: TGTGCCACCTCAGGGTCCACAGATACGCAGTATTTT

D: NA
length: 14
size: NA
J: TRBJ2-7
V: TRBV6-1
CDR3: CASSEAGSSYEQYF
DNA: TGTGCCAGCAGTGAAGCGGGGTCCTCCTACGAGCAGTACTTC

D: NA
length: 14
size: NA
J: TRBJ1-6
V: TRBV27
CDR3: CASSSGFGNSPLHF
DNA: TGTGCCAGCAGTTCAGGCTTTGGTAATTCACCCCTCCACTTT

D: NA
length: 19
size: NA
J: TRBJ2-1
V: TRBV19
CDR3: CASSIDGGSGFRLYNEQFF
DNA: TGTGCCAGTAGTATAGATGGTGGTAGCGGATTCCGACTATACAATGAGCAGTTCTTC

D: TRBD1
length: 14
size: NA
J: TRBJ1-2
V: TRBV5-1
CDR3: CASSLDRGQYGYTF
DNA: TGCGCCAGCAGCTTGGACAGGGGGCAGTATGGCTACACCTTC

D: TRBD1
length: 16
size: NA
J: TRBJ1-3
V: TRBV11-2
CDR3: CASSYSGRGLGNTIYF
DNA: TGTGCCAGCAGCTACTCTGGCAGGGGGCTTGGAAACACCATATATTTT

D: NA
length: 16
size: NA
J: TRBJ2-3
V: TRBV15
CDR3: CATSRDLGQLSDTQYF
DNA: TGTGCCACCAGCAGAGACCTCGGTCAGTTGTCAGATACGCAGTATTTT

D: TRBD1
length: 14
size: few
J: TRBJ1-2
V: TRBV9
CDR3: CASSGTGRNYGYTF
DNA: TGTGCCAGCAGCGGGACAGGGAGGAACTATGGCTACACCTTC

D: TRBD1
length: 16
size: NA
J: TRBJ1-5
V: TRBV3-1/TRBV3-2
CDR3: CASSQAGTARNQPQHF
DNA: TGTGCCAGCAGCCAGGCGGGGACAGCCCGCAATCAGCCCCAGCATTTT

D: NA
length: 16
size: NA
J: TRBJ2-5
V: TRBV30
CDR3: CAWSRYGGPIQETQYF
DNA: TGTGCCTGGTCCCGGTATGGAGGGCCGATCCAAGAGACCCAGTACTTC

D: NA
length: 14
size: NA
J: TRBJ2-3
V: TRBV24-1
CDR3: CATAELDSTDTQYF
DNA: TGTGCCACCGCTGAGCTAGATAGCACAGATACGCAGTATTTT

D: TRBD2
length: 16
size: NA
J: TRBJ2-1
V: TRBV27
CDR3: CASSSSSGSSYNEQFF
DNA: TGTGCCAGCAGTTCATCTAGCGGGAGCTCCTACAATGAGCAGTTCTTC

D: NA
length: 15
size: few
J: TRBJ1-1
V: TRBV28
CDR3: CASSPGTLRTTEAFF
DNA: TGTGCCAGCAGCCCCGGGACACTCCGAACCACTGAAGCTTTCTTT

D: TRBD1
length: 15
size: once
J: TRBJ2-2
V: TRBV27
CDR3: CASSGYRGYTGELFF
DNA: TGTGCCAGCAGTGGCTACAGGGGCTACACCGGGGAGCTGTTTTTT

D: NA
length: 17
size: NA
J: TRBJ2-2
V: TRBV21-1
CDR3: CASSRLAGGWGCGELFF
DNA: TGTGCCAGCAGCCGACTAGCGGGAGGATGGGGGTGCGGGGAGCTGTTTTTT

D: NA
length: 14
size: NA
J: TRBJ1-5
V: TRBV6-5
CDR3: CASPLDRSDQPQHF
DNA: TGTGCCAGCCCTTTGGACAGATCGGATCAGCCCCAGCATTTT